Listed here is a single T cell receptor beta chain. Its antigen is as yet unknown. Synthetically made TCR analog templates were put into each PCR as spikes. This table comes from immunoSEQ multiplex PCR, and its TCRdb copy is limited to in-frame clones, with some not included. The sample lists 33,000 or so clones, roughly four fifths occurring once. The entry originates in a study of PD-L1 blockade in urothelial cancer. For the study at large: Prior chemotherapy in patients spanned 0 to 3 regimens.

Time point noted: pretreatment peripheral blood. Trimming took 5 bases from V and 1 from J; bases not matched to a gene: 20. The CDR3 has 20 amino acids. From germline, CDR1 is SGHTA and CDR2 FQGTGA. Findings of the study overall: In blood at 3 weeks, tumor-associated clones expanded more among patients with durable benefit. Prediction of better survival came from below-median pretreatment blood TCR clonality.

Material: PBMCs, obtained around atezolizumab (anti-PD-L1) treatment. This receptor was obtained from a man aged 55-75 years with urothelial cancer. The gene calls are TRBV7-3 and TRBJ2-3; 8 nucleotides match TRBD2. CDR3 amino acids: CASSIRGTVGGAGGTDTQYF. The CDR3 DNA reads as TGTGCCAGCAGCATTAGAGGTACTGTCGGGGGGGCCGGAGGCACAGATACGCAGTATTTT.